This T cell receptor (beta chain) stems from a study of control samples from healthy donors and cancer patients. TCRdb's table, derived via immunoSEQ multiplex PCR, lists solely in-frame clones and lacks some. Of 70,000 or so clones detected, around 94% appear once; the ten largest clones hold over 5%. The germline V and J ends were trimmed by 0 bases and 4 bases, with 9 bases remaining between them. This CDR3 has 15 residues. Germline V gene sequence: CDR1 MNHEY, CDR2 SVGAGI. Comment on this clone: Other DNA sequences from this sample encode an identical CDR3 as well.

This clonotype was sampled from a woman in her 40s in good health. Sample: blood. The V and J genes are TRBV6-5 and TRBJ2-2; D call uncertain. CDR3 bases: TGTGCCAGCAGTTACTCGACTCGGTTCACCGGGGAGCTGTTTTTT. This encodes CASSYSTRFTGELFF.